This T cell receptor beta chain was captured in a study of control samples from healthy donors and cancer patients. V shed 1 base, J shed 0 bases, and the junction held 7 bases outside the gene matches. The CDR3 is 17 amino acids. The germline V gene has CDR1 SGHAT and CDR2 FQNNGV. Using immunoSEQ multiplex PCR, the repertoire was profiled, and TCRdb retains in-frame clones only, with some absent. Of about 170,000 clones listed, 91% are singletons. The chain couples TRBV11-2 to TRBJ1-1; 8 bases are a match to TRBD1. The sample was blood. The sequence was collected from a woman between 25 and 40 years old in good health. The CDR3 sequence is CASSLAGGAGVNTEAFF. For the CDR3, the DNA is TGTGCCAGCAGCTTAGCAGGGGGCGCGGGGGTGAACACTGAAGCTTTCTTT. Complete variable domain (other parts from reference TRBV11-2 and TRBJ1-1): EAGVAQSPRYKIIEKRQSVAFWCNPISGHATLYWYQQILGQGPKLLIQFQNNGVVDDSQLPKDRFSAERLKGVDSTLKIQPAKLEDSAVYLCASSLAGGAGVNTEAFFGQGTRLTVV.